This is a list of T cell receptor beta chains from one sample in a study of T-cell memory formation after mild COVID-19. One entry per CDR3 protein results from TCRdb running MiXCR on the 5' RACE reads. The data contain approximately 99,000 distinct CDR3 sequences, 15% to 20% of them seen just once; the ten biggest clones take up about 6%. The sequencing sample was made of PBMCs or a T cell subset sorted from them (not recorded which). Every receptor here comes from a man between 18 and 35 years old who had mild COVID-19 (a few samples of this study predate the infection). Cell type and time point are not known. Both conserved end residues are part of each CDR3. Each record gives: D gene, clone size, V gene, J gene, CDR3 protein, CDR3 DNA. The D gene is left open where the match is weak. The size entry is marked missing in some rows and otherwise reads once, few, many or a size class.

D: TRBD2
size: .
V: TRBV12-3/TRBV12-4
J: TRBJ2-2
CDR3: CASSLGLAANTGELFF
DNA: TGTGCCAGCAGTTTAGGACTAGCTGCGAACACCGGGGAGCTGTTTTTT

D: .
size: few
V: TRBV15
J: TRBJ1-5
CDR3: CATGRNSNQPQHF
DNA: TGTGCCACCGGCCGGAATAGCAATCAGCCCCAGCATTTT

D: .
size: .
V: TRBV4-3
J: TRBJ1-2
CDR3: CASSQEGHLYGYTF
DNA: TGCGCCAGCAGCCAAGAAGGTCACCTCTATGGCTACACCTTC

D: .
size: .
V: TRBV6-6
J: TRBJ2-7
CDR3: CASKAERRDYEQYF
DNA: TGTGCCAGCAAAGCCGAACGGCGAGACTACGAGCAGTACTTC

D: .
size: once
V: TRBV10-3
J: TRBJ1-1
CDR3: CAISVSGRMTNTEAFF
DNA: TGTGCCATCAGTGTATCAGGACGCATGACGAACACTGAAGCTTTCTTT

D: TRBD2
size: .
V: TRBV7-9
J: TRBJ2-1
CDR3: CASSLTSGASNEQFF
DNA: TGTGCCAGCAGTTTGACTAGCGGGGCCTCCAATGAGCAGTTCTTC

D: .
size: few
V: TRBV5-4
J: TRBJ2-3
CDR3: CASSTDATDTQYF
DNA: TGTGCCAGCAGCACCGACGCTACGGATACGCAGTATTTT

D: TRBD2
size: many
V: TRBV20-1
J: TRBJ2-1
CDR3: CSSLAGGAQIEQFF
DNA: TGCAGTTCTTTAGCGGGGGGGGCCCAGATTGAGCAGTTCTTC

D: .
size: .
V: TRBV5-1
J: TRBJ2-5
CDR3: CASSLVGRQETQYF
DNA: TGCGCCAGCAGCTTGGTCGGGAGACAGGAGACCCAGTACTTC

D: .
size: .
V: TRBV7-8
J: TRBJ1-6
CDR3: CASSLGARGNSPLHF
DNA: TGTGCCAGCAGCTTAGGGGCCCGGGGGAATTCACCCCTCCACTTT

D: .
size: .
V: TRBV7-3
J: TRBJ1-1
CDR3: CASSSGQSTEAFF
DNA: TGTGCCAGCAGTTCCGGACAGAGCACTGAAGCTTTCTTT

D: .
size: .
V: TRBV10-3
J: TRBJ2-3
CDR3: CATGRGGDTQYF
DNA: TGTGCCACCGGGCGGGGAGGAGATACGCAGTATTTT

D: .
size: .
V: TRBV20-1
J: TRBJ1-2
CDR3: CSAGTGPRAGYTF
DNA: TGCAGTGCGGGAACAGGCCCCCGGGCTGGCTACACCTTC

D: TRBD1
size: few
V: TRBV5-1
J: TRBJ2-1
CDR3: CASSSPDRGNEQFF
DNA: TGCGCCAGCAGCTCGCCGGACAGGGGCAATGAGCAGTTCTTC

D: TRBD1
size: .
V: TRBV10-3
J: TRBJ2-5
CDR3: CAISVLRGRETQYF
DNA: TGTGCCATCAGTGTGCTTAGGGGGCGAGAGACCCAGTACTTC

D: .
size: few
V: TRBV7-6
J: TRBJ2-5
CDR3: CASSLIRRTETQYF
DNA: TGTGCCAGCAGCTTAATCCGGCGCACAGAGACCCAGTACTTC

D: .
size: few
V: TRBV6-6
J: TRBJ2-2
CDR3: CASSWQTGELFF
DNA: TGTGCCAGCAGTTGGCAGACCGGGGAGCTGTTTTTT

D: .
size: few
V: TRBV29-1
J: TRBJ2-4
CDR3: CSGGDLAKNIQYF
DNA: TGCAGCGGGGGGGACCTAGCCAAAAACATTCAGTACTTC

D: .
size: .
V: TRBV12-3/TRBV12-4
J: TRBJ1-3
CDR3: CASRPQGSHGNTIYF
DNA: TGTGCCAGCAGGCCCCAGGGTTCGCATGGAAACACCATATATTTT

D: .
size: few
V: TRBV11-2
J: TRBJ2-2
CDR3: CASSLNGAANTGELFF
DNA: TGTGCCAGCAGCTTAAATGGGGCGGCTAACACCGGGGAGCTGTTTTTT

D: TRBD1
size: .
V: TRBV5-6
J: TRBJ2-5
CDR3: CASSLVGTGIRETQYF
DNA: TGTGCCAGCAGCTTGGTCGGGACAGGGATCCGAGAGACCCAGTACTTC

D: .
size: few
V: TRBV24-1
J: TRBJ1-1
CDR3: CATSDANTEAFF
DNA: TGTGCCACCAGTGATGCGAACACTGAAGCTTTCTTT

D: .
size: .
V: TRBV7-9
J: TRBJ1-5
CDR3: CASSSQGFGQPQHF
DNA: TGTGCCAGCAGCTCACAGGGCTTCGGTCAGCCCCAGCATTTT

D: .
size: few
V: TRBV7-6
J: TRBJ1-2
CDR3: CSSSSTGKRAGYTF
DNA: TGTTCCAGCAGCTCCACAGGGAAAAGAGCTGGCTACACCTTC

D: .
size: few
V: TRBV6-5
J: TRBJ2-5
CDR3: CASQGYRGGQETQYF
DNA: TGTGCCAGCCAGGGTTATAGGGGGGGCCAAGAGACCCAGTACTTC

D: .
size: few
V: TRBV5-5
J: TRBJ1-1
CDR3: CASSLQPLTEAFF
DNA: TGTGCCAGCAGCTTGCAGCCGCTCACTGAAGCTTTCTTT

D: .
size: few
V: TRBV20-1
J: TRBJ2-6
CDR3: CSARGGGRHTEGSSAANVLTF
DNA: TGCAGTGCTAGAGGGGGGGGCAGGCATACCGAGGGAAGCTCTGCGGCCAACGTCCTGACTTTC

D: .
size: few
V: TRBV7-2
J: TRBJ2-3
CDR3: CASASESTDTQYF
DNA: TGTGCCAGCGCTAGCGAGAGCACAGATACGCAGTATTTT

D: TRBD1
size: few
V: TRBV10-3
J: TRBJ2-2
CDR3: CAISSPPGTGTGELFF
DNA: TGTGCCATCAGCTCCCCACCAGGGACAGGCACCGGGGAGCTGTTTTTT

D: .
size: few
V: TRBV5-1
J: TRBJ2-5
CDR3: CASTSPEARQETQYF
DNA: TGCGCCAGCACCTCCCCGGAGGCCAGACAAGAGACCCAGTACTTC

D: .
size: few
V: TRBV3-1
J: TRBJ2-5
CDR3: CASSGRDLGTQYF
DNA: TGTGCCAGCAGCGGCAGAGACCTGGGGACCCAGTACTTC

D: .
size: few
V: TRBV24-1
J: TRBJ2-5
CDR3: CATSDFGGTETQYF
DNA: TGTGCCACCAGTGATTTTGGGGGGACCGAGACCCAGTACTTC

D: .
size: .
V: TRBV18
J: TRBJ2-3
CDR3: CASSLLAEDTQYF
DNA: TGTGCCAGCTCTCTCCTCGCCGAGGATACGCAGTATTTT

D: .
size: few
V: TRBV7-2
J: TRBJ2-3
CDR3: CASSSPNVGDTQYF
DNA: TGTGCCAGCAGCTCGCCGAATGTAGGAGATACGCAGTATTTT

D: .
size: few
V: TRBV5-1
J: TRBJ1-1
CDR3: CASSLKADTEAFF
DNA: TGCGCCAGCAGCTTGAAGGCGGACACTGAAGCTTTCTTT

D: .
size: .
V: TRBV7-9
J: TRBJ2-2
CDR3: CASSLAWANTGELFF
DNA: TGTGCCAGCAGCTTAGCGTGGGCTAACACCGGGGAGCTGTTTTTT

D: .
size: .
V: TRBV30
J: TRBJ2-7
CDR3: CAWSWGAENPEQYF
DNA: TGTGCCTGGAGTTGGGGAGCGGAGAACCCAGAGCAGTACTTC

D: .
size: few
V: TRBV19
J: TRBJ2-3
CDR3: CASSISGGGDTQYF
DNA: TGTGCCAGTAGTATAAGTGGCGGAGGGGATACGCAGTATTTT

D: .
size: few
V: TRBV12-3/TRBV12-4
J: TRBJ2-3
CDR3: CASSFSSPTDTQYF
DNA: TGTGCCAGCAGTTTTTCTAGCCCCACAGATACGCAGTATTTT

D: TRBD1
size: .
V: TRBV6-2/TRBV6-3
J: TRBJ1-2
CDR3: CASSYSPGQVNGYTF
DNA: TGTGCCAGCAGTTACTCTCCGGGACAGGTGAATGGCTACACCTTC

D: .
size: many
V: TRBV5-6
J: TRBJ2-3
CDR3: CASSLLTDTQYF
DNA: TGTGCCAGCAGCTTGTTGACAGATACGCAGTATTTT

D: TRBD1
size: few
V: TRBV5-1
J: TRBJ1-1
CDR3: CASSLGGQLMGEAFF
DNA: TGCGCCAGCAGCTTGGGGGGACAGCTAATGGGTGAAGCTTTCTTT

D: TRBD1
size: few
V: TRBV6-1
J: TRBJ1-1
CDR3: CASTLDRVYTEAFF
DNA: TGTGCCAGCACCCTCGACAGGGTTTACACTGAAGCTTTCTTT

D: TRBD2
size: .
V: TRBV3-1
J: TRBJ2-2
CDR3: CASSPRGAQGNTGELFF
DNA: TGTGCCAGCAGCCCGCGGGGGGCGCAGGGCAACACCGGGGAGCTGTTTTTT

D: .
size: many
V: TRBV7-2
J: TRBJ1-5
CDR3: CASSSPNSLLPQHF
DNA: TGTGCCAGCAGCTCCCCAAACAGCTTACTGCCCCAGCATTTT

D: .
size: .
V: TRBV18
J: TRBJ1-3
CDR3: CASSITPGRSSGNTIYF
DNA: TGTGCCAGCTCAATTACTCCGGGACGGAGCTCTGGAAACACCATATATTTT

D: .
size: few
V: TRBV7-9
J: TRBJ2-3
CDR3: CASSSGTSTDTQYF
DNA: TGTGCCAGCAGCTCCGGGACTAGCACAGATACGCAGTATTTT

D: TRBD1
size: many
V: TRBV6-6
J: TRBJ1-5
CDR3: CASSQGAGNQPQHF
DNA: TGTGCCAGCAGCCAGGGGGCTGGCAATCAGCCCCAGCATTTT

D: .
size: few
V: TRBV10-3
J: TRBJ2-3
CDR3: CAIGTSTDTQYF
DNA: TGTGCCATCGGCACTAGCACAGATACGCAGTATTTT

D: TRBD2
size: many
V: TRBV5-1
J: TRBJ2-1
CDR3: CASSLEGTSLYNEQFF
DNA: TGCGCCAGCAGCTTGGAGGGGACTAGCTTATACAATGAGCAGTTCTTC

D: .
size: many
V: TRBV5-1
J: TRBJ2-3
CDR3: CASSLSSPGNADTQYF
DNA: TGCGCCAGCAGCCTGAGCTCCCCCGGCAATGCAGATACGCAGTATTTT

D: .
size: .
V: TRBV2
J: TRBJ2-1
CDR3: CASSPQGEQFF
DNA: TGTGCCAGCAGCCCACAGGGAGAGCAGTTCTTC

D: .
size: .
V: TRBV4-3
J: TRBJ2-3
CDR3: CASSHGGRTDTQYF
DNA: TGCGCCAGCAGCCACGGGGGGCGGACAGATACGCAGTATTTT